This T cell receptor (beta chain) was profiled in a study of blood T cell repertoires in COVID-19. Study details: Samples representing acute and convalescent COVID-19 were sourced from the United States, Italy and Spain. Sample material is recorded as cDNA or gDNA derived from T cells, B-cell-depleted T cells, or PBMCs.

V lost 3 bases, J lost 8 bases, and 5 bases stayed unmatched. Germline CDR1 is SGHTA and CDR2 is FQGNSA. The CDR3 runs 14 residues. In the source study's methods: By means of reference gene primer amplification, nucleated cell counts were estimated. Here immunoSEQ multiplex PCR was the method, and the copy in TCRdb shows in-frame clones only, minus some. The DNA was the basis for D and trimming; V, J and clone size are from that table. The top ten hold approximately 3.9% of the sample, which has 85,000 to 100,000 clones, about 85% seen once. The TCR was taken from a man aged 55-75 years with acute or convalescent COVID-19. The chain combines TRBV7-2 with TRBJ2-1; 9 bases agree with TRBD2. Sequenced material: peripheral blood. The CDR3 DNA reads as TGTGCCAGCAGCTTGGGACTAGCCGGGGATGAGCAGTTCTTC. It yields the protein CASSLGLAGDEQFF.